These T cell receptor beta chains were read from a single sample in a study of a mutant IDH1 vaccine in newly diagnosed glioma. These TCRs are of unknown antigen specificity. Generated by immunoSEQ multiplex PCR, the TCRdb table keeps only in-frame clones and is missing some. Of some 60,000 clones listed, roughly four fifths are singletons. Sequencing used PBMCs, obtained from a glioma patient whose treatment included an IDH1 peptide vaccine. The origin of the receptors is a woman in her forties or fifties with glioma. CDR3s include the opening cysteine and the closing phenylalanine or tryptophan. A D gene is named only where the DNA matches it firmly. Only part of the rows carry a size: once, few, many, or a class if the clone is expanded.

V	J	D	size	CDR3	DNA
TRBV18	TRBJ2-4	-	-	CASSPRQELAKNIQYF	TGTGCCAGCTCACCTAGGCAGGAACTAGCCAAAAACATTCAGTACTTC
TRBV5-1	TRBJ2-2	-	-	CASSRSPNTGELFF	TGCGCCAGCAGCCGCTCCCCGAACACCGGGGAGCTGTTTTTT
TRBV2	TRBJ2-3	TRBD1	-	CASRIGQGPGDTQYF	TGTGCCAGCAGGATAGGACAGGGCCCAGGGGATACGCAGTATTTT
TRBV6-1	TRBJ2-3	TRBD2	-	CASSEEASGRSTDTQYF	TGTGCCAGCAGTGAAGAGGCTAGCGGGAGGAGCACAGATACGCAGTATTTT
TRBV4-1	TRBJ1-4	-	-	CASSQARTEKLFF	TGCGCCAGCAGCCAAGCCCGAACAGAAAAACTGTTTTTT
TRBV4-2	TRBJ1-2	TRBD1	-	CASSQRTGAEGYGYTF	TGTGCCAGCAGCCAAAGGACAGGGGCTGAGGGCTATGGCTACACCTTC
TRBV10-1	TRBJ1-2	TRBD1	-	CASSETGGFGYTF	TGCGCCAGCAGTGAGACAGGGGGCTTTGGCTACACCTTC
TRBV30	TRBJ1-6	-	few	CAWRELCSPLHF	TGTGCCTGGAGAGAACTCTGCTCACCCCTCCACTTT
TRBV5-4	TRBJ1-1	TRBD1	-	CASSSGQGALMNTEAFF	TGTGCCAGCAGCTCAGGACAGGGGGCCTTAATGAACACTGAAGCTTTCTTT
TRBV28	TRBJ2-7	-	-	CASSLSQGYSYEQYF	TGTGCCAGCAGTTTGAGTCAGGGCTATTCCTACGAGCAGTACTTC